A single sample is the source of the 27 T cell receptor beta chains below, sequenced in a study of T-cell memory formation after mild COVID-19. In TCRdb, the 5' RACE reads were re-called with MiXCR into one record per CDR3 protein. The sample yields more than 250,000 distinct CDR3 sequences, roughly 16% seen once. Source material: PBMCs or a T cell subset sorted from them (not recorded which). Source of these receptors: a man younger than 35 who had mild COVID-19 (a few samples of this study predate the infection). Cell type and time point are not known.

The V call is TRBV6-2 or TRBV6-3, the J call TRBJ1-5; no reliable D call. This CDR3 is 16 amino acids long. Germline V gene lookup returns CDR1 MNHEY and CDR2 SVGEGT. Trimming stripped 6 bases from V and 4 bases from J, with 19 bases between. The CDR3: CASSPPLDGNNQPQHF. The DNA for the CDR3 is TGTGCCAGCAGCCCCCCTCTCGACGGTAATAATCAGCCCCAGCATTTT.

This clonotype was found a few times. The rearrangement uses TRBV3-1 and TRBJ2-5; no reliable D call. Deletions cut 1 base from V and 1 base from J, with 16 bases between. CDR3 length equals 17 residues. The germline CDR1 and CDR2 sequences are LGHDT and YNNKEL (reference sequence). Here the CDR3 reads CASSQVIVTSGQETQYF. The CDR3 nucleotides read TGTGCCAGCAGCCAAGTCATCGTTACCTCCGGCCAAGAGACCCAGTACTTC.

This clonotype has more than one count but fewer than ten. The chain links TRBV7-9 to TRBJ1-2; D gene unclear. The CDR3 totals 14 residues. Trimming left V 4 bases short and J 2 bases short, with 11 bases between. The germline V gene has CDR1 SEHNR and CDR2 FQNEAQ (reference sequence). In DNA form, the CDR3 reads TGTGCCAGCAGCTCTTACGGCAGAAACTATGGCTACACCTTC. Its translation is CASSSYGRNYGYTF. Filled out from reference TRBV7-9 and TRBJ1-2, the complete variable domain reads DTGVSQNPRHKITKRGQNVTFRCDPISEHNRLYWYRQTLGQGPEFLTYFQNEAQLEKSRLLSDRFSAERPKGSFSTLEIQRTEQGDSAMYLCASSSYGRNYGYTFGSGTRLTVV.

The CDR3, as DNA: TGCGCCAGCAGCCCTGTGACGAACACTGAAGCTTTCTTT. Translated, it gives CASSPVTNTEAFF. The chain couples TRBV5-1 to TRBJ1-1, with D hard to call. Germline CDR1 reads SGHRS; CDR2 reads YFSETQ. Trimming removed 4 bases at V and 1 base at J, with 8 bases between. The CDR3 runs 13 residues.

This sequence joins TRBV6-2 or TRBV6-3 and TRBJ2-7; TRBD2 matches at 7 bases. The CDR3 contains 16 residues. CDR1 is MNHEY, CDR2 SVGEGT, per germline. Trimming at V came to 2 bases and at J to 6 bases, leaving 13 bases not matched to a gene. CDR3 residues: CASSYPAGRGESEQYV. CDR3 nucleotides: TGTGCCAGCAGTTACCCGGCGGGGAGGGGAGAGTCCGAGCAGTACGTC.

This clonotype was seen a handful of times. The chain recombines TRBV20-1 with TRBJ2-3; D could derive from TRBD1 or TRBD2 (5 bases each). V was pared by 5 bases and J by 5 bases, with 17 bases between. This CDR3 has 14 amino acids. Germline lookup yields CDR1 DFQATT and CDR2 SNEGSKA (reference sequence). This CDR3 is CSASPGPPRDTQYF. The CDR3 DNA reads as TGCAGTGCTTCGCCGGGACCCCCGCGAGATACGCAGTATTTT.

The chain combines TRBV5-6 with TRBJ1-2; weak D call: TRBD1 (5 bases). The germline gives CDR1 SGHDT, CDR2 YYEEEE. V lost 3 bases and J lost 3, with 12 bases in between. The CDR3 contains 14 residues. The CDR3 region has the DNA TGTGCCAGCAGCTGGGGGTCGGGGGACTATGGCTACACCTTC. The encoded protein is CASSWGSGDYGYTF.

For the CDR3, the DNA is TGTGCCAGCAGCTCGGGAGGACCGTTCTTC. This gives the protein CASSSGGPFF. This chain uses TRBV7-9 with TRBJ2-1, with 7 positions matching TRBD2. The junction had 3 bases not matched to a gene; V was cut back by 4 bases and J by 15 bases. The CDR3 is 10 residues long. Looked up from germline, CDR1 is SEHNR and CDR2 is FQNEAQ (reference sequence).

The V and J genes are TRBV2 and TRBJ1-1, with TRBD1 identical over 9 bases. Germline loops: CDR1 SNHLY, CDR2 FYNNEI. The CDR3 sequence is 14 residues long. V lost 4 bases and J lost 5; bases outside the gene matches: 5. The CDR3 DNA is TGTGCCAGCAGTGTCCTAGGACAGGGGACTGAAGCTTTCTTT. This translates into CASSVLGQGTEAFF.

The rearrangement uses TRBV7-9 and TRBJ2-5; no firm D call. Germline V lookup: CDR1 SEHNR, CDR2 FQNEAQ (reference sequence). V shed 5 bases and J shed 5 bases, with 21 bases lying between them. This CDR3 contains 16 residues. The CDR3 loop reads CASSLQGPSFHETQYF. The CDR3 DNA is TGTGCCAGCAGCCTTCAAGGACCGAGCTTCCACGAGACCCAGTACTTC.

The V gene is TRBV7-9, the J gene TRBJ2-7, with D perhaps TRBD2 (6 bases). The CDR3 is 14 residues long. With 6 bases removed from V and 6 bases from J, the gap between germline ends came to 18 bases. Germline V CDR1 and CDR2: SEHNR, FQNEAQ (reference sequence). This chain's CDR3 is CASSLGLPVGEQYV. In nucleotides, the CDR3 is TGTGCCAGCAGTCTCGGACTACCAGTCGGCGAGCAGTACGTC.

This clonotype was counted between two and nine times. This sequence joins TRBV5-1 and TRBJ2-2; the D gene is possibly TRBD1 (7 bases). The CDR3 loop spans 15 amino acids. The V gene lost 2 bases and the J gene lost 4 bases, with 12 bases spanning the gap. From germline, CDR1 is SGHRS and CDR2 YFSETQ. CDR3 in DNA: TGCGCCAGCAGCTTCGCAGGGGGAGGCACCGGGGAGCTGTTTTTT. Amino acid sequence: CASSFAGGGTGELFF. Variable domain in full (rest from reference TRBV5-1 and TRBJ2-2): KAGVTQTPRYLIKTRGQQVTLSCSPISGHRSVSWYQQTPGQGLQFLFEYFSETQRNKGNFPGRFSGRQFSNSRSEMNVSTLELGDSALYLCASSFAGGGTGELFFGEGSRLTVL.

The CDR3 region is CASRVPGQAYNEQFF. The CDR3 nucleotides are TGTGCCAGCCGGGTTCCGGGACAGGCCTACAATGAGCAGTTCTTC. V usage is TRBV2 and J usage is TRBJ2-1; 8 nucleotides match TRBD1. The CDR3 runs 15 residues. CDR1 is SNHLY and CDR2 is FYNNEI in the germline V gene. V was clipped by 8 bases and J by 2 bases; unmatched bases: 8. The full variable domain, in which reference TRBV2 and TRBJ2-1 provide the parts outside the CDR3, is EPEVTQTPSHQVTQMGQEVILRCVPISNHLYFYWYRQILGQKVEFLVSFYNNEISEKSEIFDDQFSVERPDGSNFTLKIRSTKLEDSAMYFCASRVPGQAYNEQFFGPGTRLTVL.

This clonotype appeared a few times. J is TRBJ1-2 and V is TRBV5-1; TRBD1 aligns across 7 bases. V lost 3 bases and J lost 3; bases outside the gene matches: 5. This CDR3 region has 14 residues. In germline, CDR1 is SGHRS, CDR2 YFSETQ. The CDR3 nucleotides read TGCGCCAGCAGCTCCGGGACAGCGTACTATGGCTACACCTTC. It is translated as CASSSGTAYYGYTF.

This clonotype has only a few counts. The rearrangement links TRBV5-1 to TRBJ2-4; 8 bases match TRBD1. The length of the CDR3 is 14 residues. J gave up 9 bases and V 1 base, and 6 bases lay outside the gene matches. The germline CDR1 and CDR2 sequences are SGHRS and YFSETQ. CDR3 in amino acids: CASSLYTGTGIQYF. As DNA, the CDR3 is TGCGCCAGCAGCTTGTATACAGGGACAGGCATTCAGTACTTC. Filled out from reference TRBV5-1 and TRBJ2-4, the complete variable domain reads KAGVTQTPRYLIKTRGQQVTLSCSPISGHRSVSWYQQTPGQGLQFLFEYFSETQRNKGNFPGRFSGRQFSNSRSEMNVSTLELGDSALYLCASSLYTGTGIQYFGAGTRLSVL.

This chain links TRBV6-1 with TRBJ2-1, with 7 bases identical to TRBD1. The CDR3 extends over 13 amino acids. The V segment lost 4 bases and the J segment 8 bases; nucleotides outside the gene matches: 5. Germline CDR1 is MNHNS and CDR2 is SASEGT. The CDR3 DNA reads TGTGCCAGCAGTGTAGACAGGGCGGATGAGCAGTTCTTC. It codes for CASSVDRADEQFF.

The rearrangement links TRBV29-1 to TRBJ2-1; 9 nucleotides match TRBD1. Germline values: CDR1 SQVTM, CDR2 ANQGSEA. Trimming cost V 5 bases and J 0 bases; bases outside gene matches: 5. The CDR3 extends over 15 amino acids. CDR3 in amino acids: CSVTGQGSSYNEQFF. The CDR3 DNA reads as TGCAGCGTTACAGGACAGGGGAGCTCCTACAATGAGCAGTTCTTC.

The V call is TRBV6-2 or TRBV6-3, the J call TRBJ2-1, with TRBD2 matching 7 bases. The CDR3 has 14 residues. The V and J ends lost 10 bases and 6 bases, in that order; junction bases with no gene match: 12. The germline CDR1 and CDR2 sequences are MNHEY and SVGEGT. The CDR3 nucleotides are TGTGCCACCAGGGACTACCGGAAACCCAATGAGCAGTTCTTC. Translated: CATRDYRKPNEQFF.

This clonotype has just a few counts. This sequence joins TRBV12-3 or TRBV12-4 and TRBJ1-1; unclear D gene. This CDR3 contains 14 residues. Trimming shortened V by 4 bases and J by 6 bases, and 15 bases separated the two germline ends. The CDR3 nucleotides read TGTGCCAGCAGTTCCCCCAACGGACCACCTGAAGCTTTCTTT. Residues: CASSSPNGPPEAFF.

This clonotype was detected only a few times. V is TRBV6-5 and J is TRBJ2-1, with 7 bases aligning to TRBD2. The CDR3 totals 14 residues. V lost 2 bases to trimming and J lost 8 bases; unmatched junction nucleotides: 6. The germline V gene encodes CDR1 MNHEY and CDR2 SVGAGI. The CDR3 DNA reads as TGTGCCAGCAGTTACGAGGTCGGGAGGCATGAGCAGTTCTTC. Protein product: CASSYEVGRHEQFF.

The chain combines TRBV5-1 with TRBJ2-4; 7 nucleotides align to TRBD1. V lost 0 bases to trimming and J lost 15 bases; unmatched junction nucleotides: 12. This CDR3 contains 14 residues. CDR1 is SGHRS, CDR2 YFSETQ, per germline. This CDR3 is CASSLDPAGGLGYF. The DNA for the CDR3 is TGCGCCAGCAGCTTGGATCCCGCAGGGGGATTAGGGTACTTC.

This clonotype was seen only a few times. CDR3 sequence (DNA): TGCGCCAGCAGCGAGACAGGGGCTTATAGCAATCAGCCCCAGCATTTT. It codes for CASSETGAYSNQPQHF. This chain uses TRBV5-1 with TRBJ1-5; TRBD1 matches at 8 bases. Germline trimming cut 4 bases from V and 0 bases from J; bases unmatched to any gene: 6. The CDR3 sequence is 16 residues long. The germline CDR1 and CDR2 sequences are SGHRS and YFSETQ.

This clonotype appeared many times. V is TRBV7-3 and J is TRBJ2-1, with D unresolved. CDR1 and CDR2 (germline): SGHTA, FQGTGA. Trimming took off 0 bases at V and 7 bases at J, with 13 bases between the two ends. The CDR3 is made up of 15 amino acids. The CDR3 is CASSLTSTTENEQFF. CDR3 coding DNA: TGTGCCAGCAGCTTAACCTCGACGACGGAAAATGAGCAGTTCTTC.

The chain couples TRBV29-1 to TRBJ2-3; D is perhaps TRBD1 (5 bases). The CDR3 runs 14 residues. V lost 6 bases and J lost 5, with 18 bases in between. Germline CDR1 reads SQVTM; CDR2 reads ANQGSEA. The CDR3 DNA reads TGCAGCGTGGTGCCAGGGATCATGGAAGATACGCAGTATTTT. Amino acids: CSVVPGIMEDTQYF.

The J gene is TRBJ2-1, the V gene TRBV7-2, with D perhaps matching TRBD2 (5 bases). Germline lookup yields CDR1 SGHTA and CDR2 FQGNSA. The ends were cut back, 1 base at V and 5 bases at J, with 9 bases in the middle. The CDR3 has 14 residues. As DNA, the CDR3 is TGTGCCAGCAGCTTAGTGCCGGAGGACAATGAGCAGTTCTTC. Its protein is CASSLVPEDNEQFF.

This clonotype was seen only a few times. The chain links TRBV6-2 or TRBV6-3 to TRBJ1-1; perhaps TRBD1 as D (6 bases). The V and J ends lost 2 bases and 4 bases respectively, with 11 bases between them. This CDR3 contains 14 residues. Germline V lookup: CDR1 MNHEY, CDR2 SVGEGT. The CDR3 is CASSYAGDTTEAFF. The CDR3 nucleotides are TGTGCCAGCAGTTACGCAGGGGACACCACTGAAGCTTTCTTT.

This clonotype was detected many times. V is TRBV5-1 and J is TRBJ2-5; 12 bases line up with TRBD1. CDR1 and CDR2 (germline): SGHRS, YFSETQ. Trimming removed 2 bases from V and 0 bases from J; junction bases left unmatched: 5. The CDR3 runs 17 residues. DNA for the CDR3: TGCGCCAGCAGCTTCGGGACAGGGGGCTCCTACCAAGAGACCCAGTACTTC. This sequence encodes CASSFGTGGSYQETQYF. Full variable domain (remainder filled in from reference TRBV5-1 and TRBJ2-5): KAGVTQTPRYLIKTRGQQVTLSCSPISGHRSVSWYQQTPGQGLQFLFEYFSETQRNKGNFPGRFSGRQFSNSRSEMNVSTLELGDSALYLCASSFGTGGSYQETQYFGPGTRLLVL.